This T cell receptor (beta chain) was found in a study of cytomegalovirus exposure and HLA in healthy donors. This clone was observed a few times. Its antigen is currently unknown. J gave up 2 bases and V 2 bases, and 5 bases lay outside the gene matches. Germline CDR1 is MNHEY and CDR2 is SVGAGI. This CDR3 region has 16 residues. Findings of the study overall: The study found most TCR sequences rare, yet found some public TCRs in many donors.

In the PCR, 60 Vbeta and 13 Jbeta primers were used. Profiling relied on immunoSEQ multiplex PCR, and the TCRdb table lists in-frame clones only, not all of them. Of over 130,000 clones in the sample, roughly 77% were seen once. The TCR originated in a human donor in good health. The chain uses TRBV6-5 and TRBJ2-1, with 8 bases matching TRBD1. The sequenced sample was PBMCs. CDR3: CASSYRDRGAYNEQFF. The DNA for the CDR3 is TGTGCCAGCAGTTACCGCGACAGGGGCGCCTACAATGAGCAGTTCTTC.